The 24 T cell receptor beta chains presented below share a single source sample, sequenced in a study of T cells after yellow fever vaccination. TCRdb re-called the 5' RACE reads with MiXCR, one entry per CDR3 protein. Of 200,000 to 250,000 distinct CDR3 sequences listed, 6% to 7.5% are singletons. The material was CD4+ T cells sorted from PBMCs, obtained 15 days after the yellow fever booster vaccination. The receptors were gathered from a man aged 30-40 years who received the YFV17D yellow fever vaccine.

This clonotype was seen many times. The CDR3 DNA is TGCGCCAGCAGCTCGGGTTTCGCGGGAACAAACAATGAGCAGTTCTTC. Its protein is CASSSGFAGTNNEQFF. This chain joins TRBV5-1 and TRBJ2-1; the D gene is possibly TRBD2 (6 bases). The length of the CDR3 is 16 residues. CDR1 and CDR2 (germline): SGHRS, YFSETQ. V was trimmed by 3 bases and J by 5 bases, leaving 18 bases between them.

This clonotype was observed at least ten times. This chain connects TRBV5-1 to TRBJ2-7; the D gene is possibly TRBD1 (6 bases). The germline V and J ends were trimmed by 2 bases and 3 bases, with 12 bases remaining between them. The CDR3 is 14 amino acids. In germline, CDR1 is SGHRS, CDR2 YFSETQ. The CDR3 sequence is CASSLRTGNYEQYF. CDR3 sequence (DNA): TGCGCCAGCAGCTTAAGAACAGGGAACTACGAGCAGTACTTC.

A few counts support this clonotype. The gene calls are TRBV20-1 and TRBJ1-3; D unresolved. CDR3 length: 15 amino acids. Per germline, CDR1 DFQATT and CDR2 SNEGSKA (reference sequence). The germline V and J ends were trimmed by 6 bases and 0 bases, with 15 bases remaining between them. CDR3 loop: CSAAQRGPSGNTIYF. DNA of the CDR3: TGCAGTGCGGCTCAACGAGGTCCCTCTGGAAACACCATATATTTT.

The chain combines TRBV10-3 with TRBJ2-1, with 8 bases lining up with TRBD1. The CDR3 is 15 amino acids. V shed 4 bases, J shed 4 bases, and the junction held 6 bases outside the gene matches. In germline, CDR1 is ENHRY, CDR2 SYGVKD. CDR3 DNA sequence: TGTGCCATCAGTGCCGGGACAGGTGGTTACAATGAGCAGTTCTTC. Translated, it gives CAISAGTGGYNEQFF.

This clonotype was recorded a few times. The rearrangement joins TRBV4-2 to TRBJ2-5; TRBD2 agrees at 12 bases. CDR3 size: 20 residues. Germline V gene data show CDR1 as LGHNA and CDR2 as YNFKEQ. J was trimmed by 2 bases and V by 0 bases; bases with no gene match: 13. The CDR3 region is CASSQEALAGGTVGQETQYF. CDR3 nucleotides: TGTGCCAGCAGCCAAGAAGCCCTAGCGGGAGGGACCGTGGGGCAAGAGACCCAGTACTTC.

This clonotype was observed a handful of times. The chain links TRBV5-6 to TRBJ2-7; no clear D. V gave up 7 bases and J gave up 0 bases, with 14 bases separating them. Germline V CDR1 and CDR2: SGHDT, YYEEEE. The CDR3 contains 14 residues. CDR3 region: CASPLPQRSYEQYF. The CDR3 coding sequence is TGTGCCAGCCCCCTCCCACAGCGCTCCTACGAGCAGTACTTC.

This clonotype was recorded at least ten times. The rearrangement links TRBV28 to TRBJ2-7; 7 positions match TRBD2. Germline CDR1 MDHEN, CDR2 SYDVKM. The CDR3 is made up of 13 amino acids. V lost 11 bases and J lost 4; bases outside the gene matches: 11. The CDR3 bases are TGTGCCGGGAGGGAGTCGGGGCGGTACGAGCAGTACTTC. It encodes CAGRESGRYEQYF. Combining the CDR3 with reference TRBV28 and TRBJ2-7 gives the whole variable domain DVKVTQSSRYLVKRTGEKVFLECVQDMDHENMFWYRQDPGLGLRLIYFSYDVKMKEKGDIPEGYSVSREKKERFSLILESASTNQTSMYLCAGRESGRYEQYFGPGTRLTVT.

This chain connects TRBV4-2 to TRBJ2-3, with D maybe TRBD1 (6 bases). The CDR3 is 18 amino acids. Per germline, CDR1 LGHNA and CDR2 YNFKEQ. V lost 1 base and J lost 1, with 18 bases in between. CDR3 sequence (DNA): TGTGCCAGCAGCCAAGGGACACAGGGATTTAAGGGCACAGATACGCAGTATTTT. As protein: CASSQGTQGFKGTDTQYF.

V gene TRBV24-1 combines with J gene TRBJ2-5; no definite D call. Trimming cost V 6 bases and J 2 bases, with 9 bases left between them. Per the germline V gene, CDR1 is KGHDR and CDR2 is SFDVKD. CDR3 length equals 13 residues. The CDR3: CATSNRAQETQYF. CDR3 DNA sequence: TGTGCCACCAGTAACAGAGCTCAAGAGACCCAGTACTTC.

This clonotype has at least ten counts. The chain is built from TRBV7-8 and TRBJ1-2; perhaps TRBD1 as D (5 bases). Between the trimmed V and J ends, which lost 1 base and 2 bases, there was a span of 5 bases. The CDR3 length is 13 residues. CDR1 is SGHVS, CDR2 FQNEAQ, per germline. The CDR3 region is CASSLGQNYGYTF. The CDR3 DNA sequence: TGTGCCAGCAGCTTAGGACAGAACTATGGCTACACCTTC.

The V and J genes are TRBV20-1 and TRBJ1-3, with a possible D match to TRBD1 (6 bases). The V and J ends lost 1 base and 0 bases respectively, with 13 bases between them. The CDR3 consists of 16 residues. CDR1 and CDR2 from the germline V gene are DFQATT and SNEGSKA (reference sequence). The CDR3 DNA reads as TGCAGTGCTAGAGCTACCCCGGGGGCCTCTGGAAACACCATATATTTT. Protein: CSARATPGASGNTIYF.

This clonotype was counted between two and nine times. The chain carries TRBV15 and TRBJ2-4; D is unresolved. The germline CDR1 and CDR2 sequences are LNHNV and YYDKDF (reference sequence). The length of the CDR3 is 15 residues. The ends were cut back, 3 bases at V and 6 bases at J, with 15 bases in the middle. The CDR3 DNA follows: TGTGCCACCAGCAGGGAGAAGTCTTGGGGAAACATTCAGTACTTC. Its protein product is CATSREKSWGNIQYF.

This clonotype turned up a few times. The genes are TRBV25-1 and TRBJ2-5; perhaps TRBD1 as D (5 bases). V was shortened by 4 bases and J by 5 bases, with 17 bases between the two germline ends. Germline CDR1 and CDR2: MGHDK and SYGVNS. The CDR3 is 15 amino acids. CDR3 in amino acids: CASSGTGSLAETQYF. DNA for the CDR3: TGTGCCAGCAGTGGAACAGGATCCCTCGCGGAGACCCAGTACTTC.

This clonotype was seen more than once but under ten times. This chain links TRBV11-2 with TRBJ2-7; TRBD1 is a possible D gene (6 bases). Germline V CDR1 and CDR2: SGHAT, FQNNGV. The CDR3 consists of 14 residues. V was clipped by 5 bases and J by 3 bases, with 14 bases between them. This CDR3 is CASSNRDTLYEQYF. CDR3 in DNA: TGTGCCAGCAGCAACCGGGACACTCTCTACGAGCAGTACTTC. Variable domain in full (rest from reference TRBV11-2 and TRBJ2-7): EAGVAQSPRYKIIEKRQSVAFWCNPISGHATLYWYQQILGQGPKLLIQFQNNGVVDDSQLPKDRFSAERLKGVDSTLKIQPAKLEDSAVYLCASSNRDTLYEQYFGPGTRLTVT.

This clonotype was found many times. This chain links TRBV12-3 or TRBV12-4 with TRBJ2-1; 9 nucleotides align to TRBD2. This CDR3 contains 12 residues. V gave up 6 bases and J gave up 8 bases; unmatched junction bases: 2. The CDR3 reads CASSRGRDEQFF. CDR3 bases: TGTGCCAGCAGCCGCGGGAGGGATGAGCAGTTCTTC.

This clonotype appeared many times. V is TRBV6-2 or TRBV6-3 and J is TRBJ1-6; 7 nucleotides match TRBD1. CDR3 size: 16 residues. Germline V CDR1 and CDR2: MNHEY, SVGEGT. The V gene end was trimmed by 2 bases and the J gene end by 7 bases; junction bases not matched to a gene: 8. This chain's CDR3 is CASSYPQQGRNSPLHF. The CDR3 region has the DNA TGTGCCAGCAGTTACCCTCAACAGGGGAGGAATTCACCCCTCCACTTT.

This chain connects TRBV19 to TRBJ1-1; D perhaps matches TRBD1 (6 bases). Trimming stripped 7 bases from V and 8 bases from J, with 23 bases between. This CDR3 has 15 residues. Germline assignment: CDR1 LNHDA and CDR2 SQIVND (reference sequence). This CDR3 reads CASTTRVTGKVEAFF. In DNA, the CDR3 is TGTGCCAGTACCACGCGCGTCACAGGGAAGGTCGAAGCTTTCTTT.

This clonotype was seen only a few times. This chain links TRBV25-1 with TRBJ2-1, with 8 bases identical to TRBD2. CDR1 is MGHDK, CDR2 SYGVNS, per germline. CDR3 length: 15 residues. After removal of 4 bases from V and 7 bases from J, the junction contained 9 bases not matched to a gene. The CDR3 nucleotides read TGTGCCAGCAGTGCGGGACTAGGGACCTTGAATGAGCAGTTCTTC. Translation gives CASSAGLGTLNEQFF.

In nucleotides, the CDR3 is TGCAGTGCTAGCGGGGCCCCCAATGAGCAGTTCTTC. It encodes CSASGAPNEQFF. J is TRBJ2-1 and V is TRBV20-1; tentatively, D is TRBD1 or TRBD2 (5 bases each). The CDR3 has 12 residues. V was cut by 3 bases and J by 6 bases, with 9 bases left in between. The germline CDR1 and CDR2 sequences are DFQATT and SNEGSKA (reference sequence).

The DNA of the CDR3 is TGCAGTGCTAAGACAGGAAGCTCTGGGGCCAACGTCCTGACTTTC. Its protein is CSAKTGSSGANVLTF. The chain has TRBV20-1 and TRBJ2-6, with D tentatively TRBD1 (6 bases). CDR1 DFQATT and CDR2 SNEGSKA come from the germline V gene (reference sequence). CDR3 length equals 15 residues. The V and J ends lost 4 bases and 0 bases respectively, with 10 bases between them.

Many counts were recorded for this clonotype. This rearrangement joins TRBV20-1 to TRBJ2-4, with TRBD2 as a possible D gene (6 bases). The CDR3 consists of 16 residues. In germline, CDR1 is DFQATT, CDR2 SNEGSKA (reference sequence). V was pared by 0 bases and J by 0 bases, with 12 bases between. CDR3 nucleotide sequence: TGCAGTGCTAGAGATTTGGGGACTCTAGCCAAAAACATTCAGTACTTC. It encodes CSARDLGTLAKNIQYF.

The genes are TRBV7-3 and TRBJ2-2; D is perhaps TRBD2 (5 bases). V lost 5 bases and J 4 bases, leaving 14 bases between the germline ends. The CDR3 has 15 amino acids. CDR1 SGHTA and CDR2 FQGTGA come from the germline V gene. CDR3 DNA sequence: TGTGCCAGCAGCGAGACCGGACTTATCACCGGGGAGCTGTTTTTT. Translated: CASSETGLITGELFF.

This clonotype showed up many times. The V gene is TRBV6-1, the J gene TRBJ2-3; 10 bases are a match to TRBD2. This CDR3 region has 15 residues. With V trimmed by 6 bases and J by 1 base, 4 bases remained unmatched. CDR1 and CDR2 (germline): MNHNS, SASEGT. The CDR3 loop is CASRALAGRTDTQYF. CDR3 DNA sequence: TGTGCCAGCAGGGCACTAGCGGGACGCACAGATACGCAGTATTTT.

This clonotype has a count of ten or more. This chain connects TRBV9 to TRBJ2-1; D gene unclear. This CDR3 spans 12 amino acids. Trimming took off 3 bases at V and 9 bases at J, with 10 bases between the two ends. The germline V gene encodes CDR1 SGDLS and CDR2 YYNGEE. The CDR3 DNA follows: TGTGCCAGCAGCGCCACCACCTCTGAGCAGTTCTTC. It translates to CASSATTSEQFF.